This T cell receptor beta chain was sequenced for a study of tumor and adjacent non-tumor tissue in lung cancer (dated by TCRdb to 2017 to 2018). In the study overall: Patients with adenocarcinoma (approximately twelve), squamous cell carcinoma (2) and small cell lung cancer (1) were included in the cohort. Ages among the roughly 15 patients ranged from about 31 to 80 years, there were 10 or so men and 5 women, and disease was at TNM stage I to III. A total of about 130 million productive TCRbeta reads were generated by sequencing, corresponding to an average of around 4 million reads per sample. The study compared bulk TCRbeta repertoires from lung tumor tissue and matched distant non-tumor lung tissue of approximately 14 lung cancer patients. For each patient, one tumor sample and one normal lung sample were taken, giving roughly 30 paired specimens that underwent TCRbeta CDR3 sequencing.

CDR1 MNHNS and CDR2 SASEGT are derived from the germline V gene. From its cysteine to its phenylalanine, the CDR3 spans 16 amino acids. Just the 48-base CDR3 DNA is kept, in frame starting at base 1. Concerning this clonotype: This receptor's antigen is unknown. A read error may account for a junction end that differs from germline.

Findings and caveats that apply to the study as a whole: In normal lung, the top 100 clones accounted for a significantly larger cumulative share of the repertoire than in tumor tissue. Peripheral blood was not sequenced, so blood TCRbeta repertoires in these lung cancer patients were not examined. TCR diversity was significantly higher in younger patients, and greater tumor TCR diversity was associated with shorter overall survival and shorter disease-free survival. The sequencing platform is not named in the methods, and unique molecular identifiers are not mentioned. With only around 15 patients in the cohort, the authors noted that larger samples and more detailed clinical data are needed. TCR diversity (inverse Simpson) was significantly higher in tumor than in normal lung tissue (roughly 390 vs 170, P = 0.0075, Mann-Whitney U test).

RNA was isolated from bulk unsorted tissue, and RNA quality was assessed with a NanoDrop ND-1000 and an Agilent 2100. For the normal lung samples, distant non-tumor tissue was collected more than 3 cm away from the tumor edge. All donors had newly diagnosed lung cancer, had not received prior chemotherapy, and were admitted for thoracic surgery in China between August and November 2014. The study excluded patients who had received radiotherapy or chemotherapy before or who had another cancer at the same time. Surgical tissue pieces of about 1-2.2 cm3 were preserved in RNAlater solution and stored at -80 °C until use. Library preparation used multiplex PCR. Sequencing was performed on an Illumina HiSeq 2500. TCRbeta libraries were constructed through three rounds of nested PCR with primers (Table S4) according to protocols adapted from ARM-PCR. Before sequencing, PCR products in the 200-500 bp range were cut out of the gel and cleaned up using the QIAquick gel extraction kit. The original pipeline was this. Trimmomatic was used to clean the reads, FLASH was used to merge the reads into complete CDR3 sequences, and MiTCR was used to assign the reads to V(D)J germline segments. VDJtools was used to compute clonal diversity as the inverse Simpson's index. Productive reads were defined as in-frame sequences without a premature stop codon. The raw public data were reprocessed by TCRdb itself: fastp quality trimming at Q25, MiXCR clonotype calling, in-frame beta chains only. Rows with a matching CDR3 protein are joined into one entry that keeps the most common DNA and genes. Clone size and V and J calls follow TCRdb, not the original study. The sample has 60,000 to 100,000 distinct CDR3 sequences on record, over 60% of them singletons. The ten largest clones take up approximately 40% of the sample.

The sequence came from a man aged 65 to 85 with non-small cell lung cancer. The chain is encoded by TRBV6-1 joined to TRBJ2-1; perhaps TRBD2 is the D gene, with 6 bases matching. Material: distant non-tumor lung tissue. The nucleotide sequence is TGTGCCAGCAGCGACACACTAGCAGGAGAAGTAAGGGAGCAATTCTTC. The translation is CASSDTLAGEVREQFF.